The next 21 T cell receptor beta chains were all read from a single sample in a study of patients and donors after allogeneic stem cell transplantation. TCRdb re-analysed the RT-PCR reads in MiXCR, keeping a single row per CDR3 protein. The sample has about 230,000 distinct CDR3 sequences; 13% to 15% are singletons. The sample consisted of blood, either unsorted or a sorted T cell fraction (not recorded which). The source of these receptors is a human donor who was either an allogeneic HSCT recipient or a stem cell or donor lymphocyte infusion donor (not recorded which). It is not recorded whose cells these are; they may come from a transplant donor.

DNA for the CDR3: TGTGCCAGCAGCTTAACACTGAGTGACACCGGGGAGCTGTTTTTT. The encoded protein is CASSLTLSDTGELFF. The V call is TRBV7-2, the J call TRBJ2-2; D not resolved. V shed 2 bases and J shed 3 bases, with 10 bases lying between them. This CDR3 is built from 15 residues. The germline CDR1 and CDR2 sequences are SGHTA and FQGNSA.

V usage is TRBV25-1 and J usage is TRBJ1-5; D uncertain. The CDR3 spans 15 residues. The V end lost 7 bases, the J end lost 1 base, and 14 bases lay between the germline ends. Germline V gene sequence: CDR1 MGHDK, CDR2 SYGVNS. CDR3 nucleotides: TGTGCCAGCATGAAGCCCGTAAGGAGCAATCAGCCCCAGCATTTT. This encodes CASMKPVRSNQPQHF.

This clonotype appeared many times. V gene TRBV2 combines with J gene TRBJ2-1; 7 bases are shared with TRBD1. Germline CDR1 SNHLY, CDR2 FYNNEI. Trimming at V came to 1 base and at J to 4 bases, leaving 4 bases not matched to a gene. This CDR3 is built from 15 residues. CDR3 sequence: CASSEEQGWYNEQFF. DNA for the CDR3: TGTGCCAGCAGTGAAGAACAGGGGTGGTACAATGAGCAGTTCTTC.

This clonotype was observed a handful of times. This rearrangement joins TRBV5-5 to TRBJ2-6; TRBD2 is a possible D gene (6 bases). With 3 bases removed from V and 2 bases from J, the gap between germline ends came to 12 bases. This CDR3 region has 16 residues. Per germline, CDR1 SGHKS and CDR2 YYEKEE (reference sequence). CDR3: CASSSLAGTGANVLTF. In DNA, the CDR3 is TGTGCCAGCAGCTCCCTTGCGGGGACTGGGGCCAACGTCCTGACTTTC. Full variable domain (missing parts from reference TRBV5-5 and TRBJ2-6): DAGVTQSPTHLIKTRGQQVTLRCSPISGHKSVSWYQQVLGQGPQFIFQYYEKEERGRGNFPDRFSARQFPNYSSELNVNALLLGDSALYLCASSSLAGTGANVLTFGAGSRLTVL.

The CDR3 spells CASSPVTGNSPLHF. Here the CDR3 DNA reads TGTGCCAGCTCACCCGTGACAGGGAATTCACCCCTCCACTTT. The gene calls are TRBV18 and TRBJ1-6; TRBD1 agrees at 7 bases. Looked up from germline, CDR1 is KGHSH and CDR2 is LQKENI. Unmatched junction bases numbered 3, after V lost 3 bases and J lost 7 bases. The CDR3 consists of 14 residues.

In this sample, this clonotype turned up many times. The V gene is TRBV20-1, the J gene TRBJ2-7; TRBD2 matches at 11 bases. The CDR3 is made up of 13 amino acids. The germline V gene encodes CDR1 DFQATT and CDR2 SNEGSKA (reference sequence). J was trimmed by 6 bases and V by 3 bases; bases with no gene match: 4. Here the CDR3 DNA reads TGCAGTGCTAGTAGCGGGAGGGCTGGCGAGCAGTACTTC. It yields the protein CSASSGRAGEQYF.

The chain has TRBV10-3 and TRBJ1-2; 10 bases fit TRBD1. The CDR3 sequence is 16 residues long. Germline CDR1 is ENHRY and CDR2 is SYGVKD. V lost 6 bases and J lost 1; bases outside the gene matches: 8. The CDR3 sequence: CAISSGQGSHNYGYTF. In DNA form, the CDR3 reads TGTGCCATCAGCTCGGGACAGGGGTCACATAACTATGGCTACACCTTC.

The chain links TRBV6-2 or TRBV6-3 to TRBJ2-3; 8 nucleotides match TRBD1. CDR1 and CDR2 from the germline V gene are MNHEY and SVGEGT. There are 16 residues in the CDR3. The V and J ends lost 6 bases and 0 bases, in that order; junction bases with no gene match: 8. The CDR3 here is CASRSLGQGSTDTQYF. CDR3 in DNA: TGTGCCAGCAGATCCCTCGGACAGGGTAGCACAGATACGCAGTATTTT.

The chain is built from TRBV20-1 and TRBJ2-7; TRBD1 matches at 11 bases. Germline values: CDR1 DFQATT, CDR2 SNEGSKA (reference sequence). This CDR3 is built from 14 residues. The V segment lost 8 bases and the J segment 6 bases; nucleotides outside the gene matches: 12. The chain's CDR3 is CSPAKGQGAGEQYF. The CDR3 nucleotides are TGCAGTCCAGCAAAAGGACAGGGGGCCGGCGAGCAGTACTTC.

The rearrangement uses TRBV29-1 and TRBJ1-1, with D perhaps matching TRBD1 (5 bases). The CDR3 is 10 amino acids. V was trimmed by 7 bases and J by 8 bases, leaving 11 bases between them. Germline values: CDR1 SQVTM, CDR2 ANQGSEA. Here the CDR3 reads CSARGAEAFF. The DNA of the CDR3 is TGCAGCGCCCGAGGGGCAGAAGCTTTCTTT. The full variable domain, with the rest looked up from reference TRBV29-1 and TRBJ1-1, is SAVISQKPSRDICQRGTSLTIQCQVDSQVTMMFWYRQQPGQSLTLIATANQGSEATYESGFVIDKFPISRPNLTFSTLTVSNMSPEDSSIYLCSARGAEAFFGQGTRLTVV.

The chain uses TRBV6-6 and TRBJ2-7; D remains unclear. V lost 7 bases and J 2 bases, leaving 9 bases between the germline ends. The CDR3 loop spans 12 amino acids. CDR1 MNHNY and CDR2 SVGAGI come from the germline V gene (reference sequence). CDR3: CASNVGTYEQYF. The CDR3 DNA sequence: TGTGCCAGCAATGTGGGTACCTACGAGCAGTACTTC.

This clonotype was seen ten or more times. The chain couples TRBV12-3 or TRBV12-4 to TRBJ1-4; possibly TRBD1 for D (5 bases). Trimming took off 3 bases at V and 3 bases at J, with 17 bases between the two ends. The CDR3 has 17 amino acids. Here the CDR3 DNA reads TGTGCCAGCAGTTTGGGGGGGGGAAACCGGGCTAATGAAAAACTGTTTTTT. This sequence encodes CASSLGGGNRANEKLFF.

Turning to this clonotype: A read error may account for a junction end that differs from germline. The chain uses TRBV2 and TRBJ1-1; D is unresolved. The CDR3 runs to 14 residues. CDR1 is SNHLY, CDR2 FYNNEI, per germline. CDR3 region: CASSKEGQNNEAFF. CDR3 DNA sequence: TGTGCCAGCAGTAAAGAGGGCCAGAACAATGAAGCTTTCTTT.

This clonotype has just a few counts. V is TRBV4-2 and J is TRBJ2-3, with 12 bases matching TRBD2. Germline V gives CDR1 LGHNA, CDR2 YNFKEQ. The CDR3 contains 19 residues. With 3 bases clipped from V and 2 bases from J, the junction kept 12 bases outside the gene matches. In DNA form, the CDR3 reads TGTGCCAGCAGCCATGAACAGAGACTAGCGGGGGCCACCACAGATACGCAGTATTTT. Its protein product is CASSHEQRLAGATTDTQYF.

This clonotype came up many times. V gene TRBV6-1 combines with J gene TRBJ1-3; D not certain. Trimming removed 2 bases from V and 5 bases from J, with 4 bases in between. Germline V gene sequence: CDR1 MNHNS, CDR2 SASEGT. The CDR3 extends over 12 amino acids. CDR3 DNA: TGTGCCAGCAGTGAATGGCGAAACACCATATATTTT. Encoded protein: CASSEWRNTIYF.

Only a few counts were recorded for this clonotype. This chain joins TRBV20-1 and TRBJ2-3; possibly TRBD2 for D (6 bases). The V gene lost 7 bases and the J gene lost 2 bases, with 13 bases spanning the gap. This CDR3 has 13 residues. In germline, CDR1 is DFQATT, CDR2 SNEGSKA (reference sequence). CDR3 in amino acids: CSVDSGITDTQYF. DNA for the CDR3: TGCAGTGTCGATAGCGGAATCACAGATACGCAGTATTTT.

The chain uses TRBV6-2 or TRBV6-3 and TRBJ1-1, with TRBD1 identical over 9 bases. V shed 5 bases, J shed 3 bases, and the junction held 4 bases outside the gene matches. Germline values: CDR1 MNHEY, CDR2 SVGEGT. This CDR3 is 14 amino acids long. CDR3 nucleotides: TGTGCCAGCAGTCACACAGGGGGCCACACTGAAGCTTTCTTT. Amino acids: CASSHTGGHTEAFF.

This clonotype occurred a few times. J is TRBJ2-5 and V is TRBV24-1, with 7 positions matching TRBD1. Germline values: CDR1 KGHDR, CDR2 SFDVKD. This CDR3 region has 17 residues. After removal of 4 bases from V and 2 bases from J, the junction contained 12 bases not matched to a gene. CDR3 loop: CATSDPDPGQRQETQYF. The CDR3 DNA reads TGTGCCACCAGTGACCCTGACCCGGGACAGAGACAAGAGACCCAGTACTTC.

This clonotype was found many times. The chain couples TRBV29-1 to TRBJ1-1; D is ambiguous. The V end lost 5 bases, the J end lost 1 base, and 8 bases lay between the germline ends. The CDR3 is 12 amino acids. Germline V gene sequence: CDR1 SQVTM, CDR2 ANQGSEA. The CDR3 reads CSVSRQNTEAFF. The CDR3 DNA is TGCAGCGTTAGCAGGCAGAACACTGAAGCTTTCTTT. The whole variable domain, remainder taken from reference TRBV29-1 and TRBJ1-1, is SAVISQKPSRDICQRGTSLTIQCQVDSQVTMMFWYRQQPGQSLTLIATANQGSEATYESGFVIDKFPISRPNLTFSTLTVSNMSPEDSSIYLCSVSRQNTEAFFGQGTRLTVV.

This clonotype was found a few times. The genes are TRBV6-2 or TRBV6-3 and TRBJ2-3; TRBD2 matches at 8 bases. Germline V gene sequence: CDR1 MNHEY, CDR2 SVGEGT. Germline trimming cut 6 bases from V and 5 bases from J; bases unmatched to any gene: 10. This CDR3 contains 15 residues. The CDR3: CASRAGTSAGDTQYF. The CDR3 DNA sequence: TGTGCCAGCAGGGCCGGGACTAGTGCTGGAGATACGCAGTATTTT.

This clonotype was counted only a few times. V usage is TRBV5-1 and J usage is TRBJ2-1, with a weak D call TRBD2 (5 bases). Trimming removed 0 bases at V and 5 bases at J, with 12 bases between. The CDR3 is 15 amino acids. The germline V gene has CDR1 SGHRS and CDR2 YFSETQ. The CDR3 loop is CASSLALANNNEQFF. The CDR3 DNA is TGCGCCAGCAGCTTGGCCCTAGCAAACAACAATGAGCAGTTCTTC.